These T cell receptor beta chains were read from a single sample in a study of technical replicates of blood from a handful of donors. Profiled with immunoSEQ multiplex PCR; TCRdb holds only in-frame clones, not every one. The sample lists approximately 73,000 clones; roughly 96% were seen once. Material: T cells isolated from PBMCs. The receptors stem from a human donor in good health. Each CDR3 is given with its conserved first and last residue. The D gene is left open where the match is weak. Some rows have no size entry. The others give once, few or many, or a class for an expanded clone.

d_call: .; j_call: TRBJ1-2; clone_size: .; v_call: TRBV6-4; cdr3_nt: TGTGCCAGCAGTGACTCAGGGAGCCGTGGCTACACCTTC; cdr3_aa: CASSDSGSRGYTF
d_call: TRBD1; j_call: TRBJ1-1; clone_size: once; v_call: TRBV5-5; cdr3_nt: TGTGCCAGCAGCTTGAGAGGGGGCGGCACTGAAGCTTTCTTT; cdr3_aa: CASSLRGGGTEAFF
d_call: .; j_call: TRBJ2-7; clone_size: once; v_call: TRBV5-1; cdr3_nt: TGCGCCAGCAGCTTGACCGGGGGTGGAGAGCAGTACTTC; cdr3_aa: CASSLTGGGEQYF
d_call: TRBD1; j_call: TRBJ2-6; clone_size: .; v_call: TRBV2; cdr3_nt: TGTGCCAGCGGGGAGCAGGGGGTAGCTGGGGCCAACGTCCTGACTTTC; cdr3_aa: CASGEQGVAGANVLTF
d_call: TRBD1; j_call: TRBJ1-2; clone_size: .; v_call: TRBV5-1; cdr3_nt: TGCGCCAGCAGCCCTTGGACAGGGGAAGGCTACACCTTC; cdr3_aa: CASSPWTGEGYTF
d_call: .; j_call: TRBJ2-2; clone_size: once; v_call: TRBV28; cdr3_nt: TGTGCCAGCAGTACTCTTCGAGGCGGGGAGCTGTTTTTT; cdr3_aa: CASSTLRGGELFF
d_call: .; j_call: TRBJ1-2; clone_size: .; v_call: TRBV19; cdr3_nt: TGTGCCAGTACGTCCCCGGGGATAAGTTATGGCTACACCTTC; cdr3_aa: CASTSPGISYGYTF
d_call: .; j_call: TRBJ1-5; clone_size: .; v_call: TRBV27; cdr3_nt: TGTGCCAGCAGCCAACCCCCCTCAGCCCAGCATTTT; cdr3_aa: CASSQPPSAQHF
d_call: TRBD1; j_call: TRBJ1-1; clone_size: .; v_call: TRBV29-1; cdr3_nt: TGCAGCGTTCCCTCCTGGAGACAGGGGGGTTTGAACACTGAAGCTTTCTTT; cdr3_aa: CSVPSWRQGGLNTEAFF
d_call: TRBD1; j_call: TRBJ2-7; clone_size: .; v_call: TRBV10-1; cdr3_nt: TGCGCCAGCAGTAGTCGTGGGACAGCAGCCTACGAGCAGTACTTC; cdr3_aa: CASSSRGTAAYEQYF
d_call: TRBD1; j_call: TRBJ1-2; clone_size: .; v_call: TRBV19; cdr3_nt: TGTGCCAGTCTCGGACAGGGCCTCTATGGCTACACCTTC; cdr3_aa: CASLGQGLYGYTF
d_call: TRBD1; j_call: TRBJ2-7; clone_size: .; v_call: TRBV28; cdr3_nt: TGTGCCAGCAGTCCCGGGGACAGGGAAATACACGAGCAGTACTTC; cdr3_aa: CASSPGDREIHEQYF
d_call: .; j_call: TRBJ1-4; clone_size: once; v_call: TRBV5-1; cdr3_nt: TGCGCCAGCAGCTTCGGGGGACCTACAACTAATGAAAAACTGTTTTTT; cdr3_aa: CASSFGGPTTNEKLFF
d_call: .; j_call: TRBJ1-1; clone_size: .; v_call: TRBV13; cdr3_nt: TGTGCCAGCAGCCCCCAGCGCCGGGGGACTGAAGCTTTCTTT; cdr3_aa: CASSPQRRGTEAFF
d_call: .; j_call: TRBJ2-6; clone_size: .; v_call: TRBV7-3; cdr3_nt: TGTGCCAGTGGGAGTCAGCTCTCTGGGGCCAACGTCCTGACTTTC; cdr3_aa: CASGSQLSGANVLTF
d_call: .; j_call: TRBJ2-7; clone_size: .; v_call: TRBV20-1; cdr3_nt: TGCAGTGCTACGTTCGTCGAGCAGTACTTC; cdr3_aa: CSATFVEQYF
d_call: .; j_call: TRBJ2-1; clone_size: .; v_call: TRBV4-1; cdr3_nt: TGCGCCAGCAGCCAAACGGGTTCCTACAATGAGCAGTTCTTC; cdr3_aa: CASSQTGSYNEQFF
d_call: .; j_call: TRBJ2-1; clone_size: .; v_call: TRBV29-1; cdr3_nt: TGCAGCGTTGGGAAAGCGGGCCCCTACAATGAGCAGTTCTTC; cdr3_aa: CSVGKAGPYNEQFF
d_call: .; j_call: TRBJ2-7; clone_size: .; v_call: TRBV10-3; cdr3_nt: TGTGCCATCAGTGAGTCGGGGGGTAACTACGAGCAGTACTTC; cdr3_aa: CAISESGGNYEQYF
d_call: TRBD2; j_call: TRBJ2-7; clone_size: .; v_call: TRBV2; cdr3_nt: TGTGCCAGCAGACTAACTAGCGGGAGTTTCTACGAGCAGTACTTC; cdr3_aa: CASRLTSGSFYEQYF
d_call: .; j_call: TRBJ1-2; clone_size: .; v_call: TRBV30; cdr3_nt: TGTGCCTGGAAATCCGGCGCGGGCTATGGCTACACCTTC; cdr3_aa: CAWKSGAGYGYTF
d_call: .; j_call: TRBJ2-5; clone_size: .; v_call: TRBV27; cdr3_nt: TGTGCCCTCTCCCCTGCAAGACATACCTTGTCGGAGACCCAGTACTTC; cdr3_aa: CALSPARHTLSETQYF
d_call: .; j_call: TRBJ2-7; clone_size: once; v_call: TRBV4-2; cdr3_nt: TGTGCCAGCAGCCATCCCCTCGGGGAGCAGTACTTC; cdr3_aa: CASSHPLGEQYF